A single sample gave rise to the 24 T cell receptor beta chains below, sequenced in a study of CD8+ T cells in alopecia areata. As for treatment: oral pan-JAK inhibitor, 5-10 mg twice daily. Sequencing relied on a cDNA template that was reverse transcribed from extracted RNA. TCRdb's table, derived via immunoSEQ multiplex PCR, lists solely in-frame clones and lacks some. The sample has 210,000 or so clones; approximately 65% are singletons. Here the sequenced sample was CD4+ T cells sorted from blood, taken around week 44, from a patient treated with tofacitinib. The source of these receptors is a human donor with alopecia areata.

The CDR3, as DNA: TGTGCCAGCAGCTTAAACCAGGGACAGAATCAGCCCCAGCATTTT. Protein sequence: CASSLNQGQNQPQHF. J is TRBJ1-5 and V is TRBV11-2; 7 nucleotides match TRBD1. The CDR3 spans 15 residues. CDR1 and CDR2 from the germline V gene are SGHAT and FQNNGV. V was pared by 2 bases and J by 4 bases, with 5 bases of the junction left unmatched.

The rearrangement uses TRBV29-1 and TRBJ1-3; D call uncertain. CDR1 is SQVTM, CDR2 ANQGSEA, per germline. V was cut by 4 bases and J by 1 base, with 8 bases left in between. The length of the CDR3 is 13 residues. For the CDR3, the DNA is TGCAGCGTTGTATCCGGGTCTGGAAACACCATATATTTT. This gives the protein CSVVSGSGNTIYF.

This chain links TRBV7-2 with TRBJ1-5, with D maybe TRBD1 (5 bases). CDR3 length: 14 amino acids. Between the trimmed V and J ends, which lost 3 bases and 6 bases, there was a span of 12 bases. Germline V CDR1 and CDR2: SGHTA, FQGNSA. This CDR3 reads CASSLVARGQPQHF. The CDR3 DNA sequence: TGTGCCAGCAGCTTGGTTGCGAGGGGTCAGCCCCAGCATTTT. Based on the CDR3 plus reference TRBV7-2 and TRBJ1-5, the full variable domain is GAGVSQSPSNKVTEKGKDVELRCDPISGHTALYWYRQSLGQGLEFLIYFQGNSAPDKSGLPSDRFSAERTGGSVSTLTIQRTQQEDSAVYLCASSLVARGQPQHFGDGTRLSIL.

In nucleotides, the CDR3 is TGTGCCAGCAGTTTATCCTGGGTGGGGGGAACCTACGAGCAGTACTTC. This gives the protein CASSLSWVGGTYEQYF. The chain couples TRBV27 to TRBJ2-7, with a possible D match to TRBD2 (6 bases). V shed 0 bases and J shed 2 bases, with 14 bases lying between them. Germline V gives CDR1 MNHEY, CDR2 SMNVEV (reference sequence). This CDR3 region has 16 residues.

The chain combines TRBV27 with TRBJ2-2; perhaps TRBD1 as D (6 bases). Germline loops: CDR1 MNHEY, CDR2 SMNVEV (reference sequence). There are 15 residues in the CDR3. Trimming pared 0 bases from V and 7 bases from J, leaving 12 bases between. Here the CDR3 DNA reads TGTGCCAGCAGTTTATCTAGACAGGCCATCGGGGAGCTGTTTTTT. Its protein is CASSLSRQAIGELFF.

The chain is built from TRBV11-2 and TRBJ2-1, with 10 bases that match TRBD1. With V trimmed by 8 bases and J by 7 bases, 5 bases remained unmatched. The germline V gene encodes CDR1 SGHAT and CDR2 FQNNGV. This CDR3 spans 13 amino acids. CDR3 sequence: CASGTGAGNEQFF. DNA for the CDR3: TGTGCCAGCGGGACAGGGGCTGGGAATGAGCAGTTCTTC.

This clone has just a few counts. Other DNA sequences in the same sample also yield this CDR3. J is TRBJ1-2 and V is TRBV4-3; possible D gene TRBD1, 5 bases. The CDR3 has 13 amino acids. Looked up from germline, CDR1 is LGHNA and CDR2 is YSLEER. Trimming pared 0 bases from V and 5 bases from J, leaving 7 bases between. The CDR3 DNA follows: TGCGCCAGCAGCCAAGAACGGGGGTATGGCTACACCTTC. Protein: CASSQERGYGYTF.

The chain has TRBV28 and TRBJ1-1; 7 bases line up with TRBD1. The CDR3 consists of 14 residues. Trimming removed 7 bases from V and 3 bases from J; junction bases left unmatched: 8. Germline V CDR1 and CDR2: MDHEN, SYDVKM. The CDR3 spells CASTQGGLDTEAFF. DNA of the CDR3: TGTGCCAGCACCCAGGGGGGGTTGGACACTGAAGCTTTCTTT. The full variable domain, completed using reference TRBV28 and TRBJ1-1, is DVKVTQSSRYLVKRTGEKVFLECVQDMDHENMFWYRQDPGLGLRLIYFSYDVKMKEKGDIPEGYSVSREKKERFSLILESASTNQTSMYLCASTQGGLDTEAFFGQGTRLTVV.

This clone came up a few times. The chain couples TRBV4-3 to TRBJ2-5, with 8 nucleotides matching TRBD1. The CDR3 contains 15 residues. With 5 bases clipped from V and 1 base from J, the junction kept 6 bases outside the gene matches. Germline CDR1 LGHNA, CDR2 YSLEER. The CDR3 DNA reads TGCGCCAGCAGCTCCGGGACAGGACCCCAAGAGACCCAGTACTTC. Amino acids: CASSSGTGPQETQYF.

For this clone: The same CDR3 also results from other DNA sequences found in this sample. V is TRBV29-1 and J is TRBJ1-2; a possible D gene is TRBD1 (5 bases). The CDR3 contains 9 residues. The V gene lost 6 bases and the J gene lost 8 bases, with 7 bases spanning the gap. Germline lookup yields CDR1 SQVTM and CDR2 ANQGSEA. The CDR3 coding sequence is TGCAGCGTCGGGGGAGGCTACACCTTC. This codes for CSVGGGYTF.

This chain joins TRBV27 and TRBJ2-2; D gene unclear. CDR1 and CDR2 from the germline V gene are MNHEY and SMNVEV (reference sequence). There are 16 residues in the CDR3. Deletions cut 5 bases from V and 6 bases from J, with 19 bases between. The CDR3 loop reads CASSLRPNPGPGELFF. DNA of the CDR3: TGTGCCAGCAGTCTGAGGCCTAACCCTGGCCCCGGGGAGCTGTTTTTT.

This chain connects TRBV7-9 to TRBJ2-2; maybe TRBD1 (5 bases). The CDR3 covers 13 residues. The V gene lost 2 bases and the J gene lost 5 bases, with 6 bases spanning the gap. Germline V gene lookup returns CDR1 SEHNR and CDR2 FQNEAQ (reference sequence). DNA for the CDR3: TGTGCCAGCAGCTTATCAGGGACCGGGGAGCTGTTTTTT. Its translation is CASSLSGTGELFF. Full variable domain (remainder filled in from reference TRBV7-9 and TRBJ2-2): DTGVSQNPRHKITKRGQNVTFRCDPISEHNRLYWYRQTLGQGPEFLTYFQNEAQLEKSRLLSDRFSAERPKGSFSTLEIQRTEQGDSAMYLCASSLSGTGELFFGEGSRLTVL.

V and J are TRBV19 and TRBJ1-2; 8 bases map to TRBD1. Germline V gene lookup returns CDR1 LNHDA and CDR2 SQIVND (reference sequence). Unmatched junction bases numbered 3, after V lost 5 bases and J lost 7 bases. The CDR3 totals 12 residues. DNA for the CDR3: TGTGCCAGTAGTCCGACAGGGGTTGGCTACACCTTC. Amino acid sequence: CASSPTGVGYTF.

The chain joins TRBV7-3 to TRBJ1-1; D possibly corresponds to TRBD1 (5 bases). This CDR3 region has 14 residues. Germline lookup yields CDR1 SGHTA and CDR2 FQGTGA. V dropped 5 bases and J dropped 0 bases, with 10 bases sitting between them. In nucleotides, the CDR3 is TGTGCCAGCAGCCCTTCGACAGTGAACACTGAAGCTTTCTTT. Its protein is CASSPSTVNTEAFF.

This clone has only one observation. This rearrangement joins TRBV27 to TRBJ1-1; D perhaps matches TRBD1 (6 bases). The CDR3 contains 12 residues. V shed 7 bases and J shed 6 bases, with 12 bases lying between them. Looked up from germline, CDR1 is MNHEY and CDR2 is SMNVEV (reference sequence). The CDR3 DNA reads TGTGCCAGCACCCACAGGGAGGCTGAAGCTTTCTTT. Its translation: CASTHREAEAFF.

The CDR3 nucleotides read TGTGCCAGCAGCTTGGCCCCCGGGACAGGGCCCACCTCCTACGAGCAGTACTTC. It specifies CASSLAPGTGPTSYEQYF. The J gene is TRBJ2-7, the V gene TRBV5-6; 9 bases line up with TRBD1. The CDR3 contains 18 residues. J lost 0 bases, V lost 0 bases, and 10 bases had no gene match. Germline V gene sequence: CDR1 SGHDT, CDR2 YYEEEE.

The chain is built from TRBV29-1 and TRBJ1-3; D is ambiguous. The length of the CDR3 is 12 residues. Germline CDR1 and CDR2: SQVTM and ANQGSEA. V was trimmed by 4 bases and J by 3 bases, leaving 7 bases between them. The CDR3 sequence: CSVVVVGNTIYF. The DNA of the CDR3 is TGCAGCGTTGTTGTGGTTGGAAACACCATATATTTT.

This clone was detected a few times. The V gene is TRBV2, the J gene TRBJ2-2; 15 positions agree with TRBD2. The CDR3 has 18 amino acids. Germline loops: CDR1 SNHLY, CDR2 FYNNEI. V shed 3 bases and J 1 base; nucleotides not matched to a gene: 3. CDR3 amino acids: CASSEGLAGGVNTGELFF. The CDR3 nucleotides are TGTGCCAGCAGTGAGGGACTAGCGGGGGGCGTGAACACCGGGGAGCTGTTTTTT.

This clone was detected many times. This chain links TRBV14 with TRBJ2-4; D ambiguous. V was trimmed by 4 bases and J by 0 bases, leaving 19 bases between them. Germline CDR1 reads SGHDN; CDR2 reads FVKESK. The CDR3 is 18 amino acids. The CDR3 nucleotides are TGTGCCAGCAGCCCCTATTCCAGTCTGGACCTAGCCAAAAACATTCAGTACTTC. This encodes CASSPYSSLDLAKNIQYF. Complete variable domain (other parts from reference TRBV14 and TRBJ2-4): EAGVTQFPSHSVIEKGQTVTLRCDPISGHDNLYWYRRVMGKEIKFLLHFVKESKQDESGMPNNRFLAERTGGTYSTLKVQPAELEDSGVYFCASSPYSSLDLAKNIQYFGAGTRLSVL.

The chain uses TRBV11-2 and TRBJ2-7; tentatively, D is TRBD2 (5 bases). This CDR3 has 17 residues. CDR1 SGHAT and CDR2 FQNNGV come from the germline V gene. V gave up 1 base and J gave up 1 base, with 17 bases separating them. The CDR3 DNA follows: TGTGCCAGCAGCTTAGTCACGCGGGTCCGGGATTCCTACGAGCAGTACTTC. Protein: CASSLVTRVRDSYEQYF.

This clone was observed a handful of times. The chain combines TRBV18 with TRBJ2-2; weak D call: TRBD1 (7 bases). Germline CDR1 is KGHSH and CDR2 is LQKENI. Trimming pared 3 bases from V and 1 base from J, leaving 18 bases between. The CDR3 is 18 amino acids. CDR3 DNA: TGTGCCAGCTCACCCCGAGGAGGGGGCCAGGGGAACACCGGGGAGCTGTTTTTT. It yields the protein CASSPRGGGQGNTGELFF.

The J gene is TRBJ1-5, the V gene TRBV19; 8 positions agree with TRBD1. Losses at the gene ends were 6 bases for V and 4 bases for J; bases not matched to a gene: 8. Germline assignment: CDR1 LNHDA and CDR2 SQIVND (reference sequence). This CDR3 has 15 amino acids. The CDR3 protein is CASRIGTGANQPQHF. Written as DNA, the CDR3 is TGTGCCAGTAGGATCGGGACAGGAGCGAATCAGCCCCAGCATTTT.

This CDR3 reads CASSWGQGNNEQFF. The DNA for the CDR3 is TGCGCCAGCAGCTGGGGACAGGGTAACAATGAGCAGTTCTTC. V gene TRBV5-1 combines with J gene TRBJ2-1; 9 bases fit TRBD1. CDR3 length equals 14 residues. Germline V lookup: CDR1 SGHRS, CDR2 YFSETQ. V lost 3 bases and J lost 5; bases outside the gene matches: 3.

The sample holds a few counts of this clone. V and J are TRBV9 and TRBJ1-5; TRBD1 might be the D (6 bases). Germline CDR1 and CDR2: SGDLS and YYNGEE. The V end lost 7 bases, the J end lost 0 bases, and 8 bases lay between the germline ends. CDR3 length: 13 amino acids. The CDR3 protein is CASGGLSNQPQHF. The CDR3 region has the DNA TGTGCCAGCGGGGGGCTTAGCAATCAGCCCCAGCATTTT. The full variable domain, in which reference TRBV9 and TRBJ1-5 provide the parts outside the CDR3, is DSGVTQTPKHLITATGQRVTLRCSPRSGDLSVYWYQQSLDQGLQFLIQYYNGEERAKGNILERFSAQQFPDLHSELNLSSLELGDSALYFCASGGLSNQPQHFGDGTRLSIL.